What follows are 16 T cell receptor beta chains derived from one specimen sequenced in a study of blood T cell repertoires in COVID-19. Generated by immunoSEQ multiplex PCR, the TCRdb table keeps only in-frame clones and is missing some. The sample lists 84,000 or so clones; around 85% were seen once. Material: peripheral blood. The receptors were sampled from a man between 60 and 75 years old with acute or convalescent COVID-19.

The rearrangement links TRBV4-3 to TRBJ2-2; 8 positions match TRBD2. CDR1 and CDR2 (germline): LGHNA, YSLEER. The CDR3 contains 17 residues. V lost 0 bases to trimming and J lost 6 bases; unmatched junction nucleotides: 9. CDR3 sequence (DNA): TGCGCCAGCAGCCAAGATCGCTACGGGGGGGCCGCCGGGGAGCTGTTTTTT. Amino acids: CASSQDRYGGAAGELFF.

This chain uses TRBV7-2 with TRBJ2-3; a weak D match, TRBD2 (5 bases). The CDR3 extends over 13 amino acids. Germline values: CDR1 SGHTA, CDR2 FQGNSA. Trimming cost V 5 bases and J 4 bases, with 10 bases left between them. The CDR3 sequence: CASSRDLPDTQYF. In DNA form, the CDR3 reads TGTGCCAGCAGCCGGGATCTTCCAGATACGCAGTATTTT.

The chain uses TRBV18 and TRBJ1-5; 10 nucleotides agree with TRBD1. Germline assignment: CDR1 KGHSH and CDR2 LQKENI. The CDR3 length is 16 residues. J was trimmed by 4 bases and V by 3 bases; bases with no gene match: 6. The CDR3 bases are TGTGCCAGCTCACCCGAGACAGGGGGCGGGAATCAGCCCCAGCATTTT. Its protein is CASSPETGGGNQPQHF.

This chain joins TRBV19 and TRBJ2-2, with 12 bases that match TRBD2. Germline-derived CDR1 and CDR2 are LNHDA and SQIVND (reference sequence). CDR3 length: 14 residues. V dropped 10 bases and J dropped 2; count of bases not matched to a gene: 2. The CDR3 region has the DNA TGTGCCATCGGACTAGCGGGAAACACCGGGGAGCTGTTTTTT. This codes for CAIGLAGNTGELFF.

Here the CDR3 DNA reads TGTGCCAGCAGTATCACAGTACAGGGCACCTACGAGCAGTACTTC. Amino acid sequence: CASSITVQGTYEQYF. The chain carries TRBV6-5 and TRBJ2-7; possibly TRBD1 for D (6 bases). The germline V gene encodes CDR1 MNHEY and CDR2 SVGAGI. The CDR3 is 15 amino acids. The ends were cut back, 5 bases at V and 2 bases at J, with 16 bases in the middle.

This clone was recorded once. The rearrangement joins TRBV9 to TRBJ2-1, with D unclear. Per the germline V gene, CDR1 is SGDLS and CDR2 is YYNGEE. CDR3 size: 12 residues. V lost 0 bases to trimming and J lost 12 bases, with 10 bases between them. CDR3 sequence: CASSVESQRQFF. CDR3 coding DNA: TGTGCCAGCAGCGTAGAAAGCCAACGGCAGTTCTTC. The full variable domain, rest sourced from reference TRBV9 and TRBJ2-1, is DSGVTQTPKHLITATGQRVTLRCSPRSGDLSVYWYQQSLDQGLQFLIQYYNGEERAKGNILERFSAQQFPDLHSELNLSSLELGDSALYFCASSVESQRQFFGPGTRLTVL.

The chain recombines TRBV19 with TRBJ1-5; TRBD1 is a possible D gene (5 bases). The CDR3 is 15 residues long. In germline, CDR1 is LNHDA, CDR2 SQIVND (reference sequence). The germline V and J ends were trimmed by 2 bases and 3 bases, with 11 bases remaining between them. The CDR3 DNA reads as TGTGCCAGTAGTATATCTGGAGGGACCAATCAGCCCCAGCATTTT. Its protein is CASSISGGTNQPQHF.

The chain combines TRBV11-2 with TRBJ1-2; no firm D call. The CDR3 runs to 15 residues. Trimming removed 1 base from V and 3 bases from J, with 12 bases in between. CDR1 and CDR2 (germline): SGHAT, FQNNGV. The CDR3 DNA reads TGTGCCAGCAGCTTAGTACCGGGAGAGGACTATGGCTACACCTTC. Translated: CASSLVPGEDYGYTF.

The rearrangement joins TRBV9 to TRBJ1-3; possible D gene TRBD1, 5 bases. This CDR3 is 16 amino acids long. Germline loops: CDR1 SGDLS, CDR2 YYNGEE. Trimming stripped 4 bases from V and 0 bases from J, with 14 bases between. The CDR3 reads CASSIDSPSSGNTIYF. The DNA for the CDR3 is TGTGCCAGCAGCATTGACAGCCCAAGCTCTGGAAACACCATATATTTT.

The J gene is TRBJ1-3, the V gene TRBV18; 8 bases agree with TRBD1. The V gene end was trimmed by 4 bases and the J gene end by 5 bases; junction bases not matched to a gene: 7. CDR3 length: 15 amino acids. The germline V gene encodes CDR1 KGHSH and CDR2 LQKENI. The CDR3 DNA sequence: TGTGCCAGCTCACTTTCGACAGGGGAAAGAAACACCATATATTTT. Residues: CASSLSTGERNTIYF.

CDR3 nucleotide sequence: TGTGCCAGCAGCCCCGCAGGGGACAAGAACACTGAAGCTTTCTTT. Translating it yields CASSPAGDKNTEAFF. This chain joins TRBV6-6 and TRBJ1-1; D is perhaps TRBD1 (6 bases). Germline CDR1 is MNHNY and CDR2 is SVGAGI (reference sequence). The V and J ends lost 6 bases and 1 base respectively, with 15 bases between them. The CDR3 has 15 residues.

V and J are TRBV14 and TRBJ2-1; TRBD1 is a possible D gene (6 bases). The V end lost 6 bases, the J end lost 7 bases, and 10 bases lay between the germline ends. Germline lookup yields CDR1 SGHDN and CDR2 FVKESK. CDR3 length: 12 amino acids. The CDR3 here is CASSPQGNEQFF. As DNA, the CDR3 is TGTGCCAGCAGTCCCCAGGGGAATGAGCAGTTCTTC.

This clone has just one count. This rearrangement joins TRBV9 to TRBJ1-2; D is unclear. Germline assignment: CDR1 SGDLS and CDR2 YYNGEE. The CDR3 has 14 amino acids. The V gene lost 0 bases and the J gene lost 3 bases, with 9 bases spanning the gap. CDR3 sequence (DNA): TGTGCCAGCAGCGTAGCGGGGAACGACTATGGCTACACCTTC. Translating gives CASSVAGNDYGYTF.

This clone was seen just once. The chain has TRBV7-3 and TRBJ2-4, with 10 positions matching TRBD1. This CDR3 has 13 amino acids. V gave up 5 bases and J gave up 8 bases; unmatched junction bases: 3. In germline, CDR1 is SGHTA, CDR2 FQGTGA. CDR3 residues: CASSRTGGDIQYF. CDR3 coding DNA: TGTGCCAGCAGCCGGACAGGGGGAGACATTCAGTACTTC.

In its sample, this clone was seen a few times. This sequence joins TRBV7-2 and TRBJ2-7, with TRBD1 matching over 7 bases. The ends lost 5 bases at V and 3 bases at J; junction bases unmatched: 13. Germline values: CDR1 SGHTA, CDR2 FQGNSA. This CDR3 contains 16 residues. In DNA, the CDR3 is TGTGCCAGCAGCAAAGGGGGCAGTGGCGGTTACTACGAGCAGTACTTC. Translation: CASSKGGSGGYYEQYF. Full variable domain (missing parts from reference TRBV7-2 and TRBJ2-7): GAGVSQSPSNKVTEKGKDVELRCDPISGHTALYWYRQSLGQGLEFLIYFQGNSAPDKSGLPSDRFSAERTGGSVSTLTIQRTQQEDSAVYLCASSKGGSGGYYEQYFGPGTRLTVT.

The gene calls are TRBV9 and TRBJ1-2, with D perhaps matching TRBD1 (5 bases). Germline CDR1 and CDR2: SGDLS and YYNGEE. This CDR3 is 14 amino acids long. Trimming took off 0 bases at V and 5 bases at J, with 11 bases between the two ends. CDR3 in amino acids: CASSVDLREYGYTF. CDR3 nucleotide sequence: TGTGCCAGCAGCGTAGATCTCAGGGAATATGGCTACACCTTC.